Shown below are 5 T cell receptor beta chains from a single sample sequenced in a study of cytomegalovirus exposure and HLA in healthy donors. Primers: 60 Vbeta forward and 13 Jbeta reverse. TCRdb keeps only in-frame clones here, not all; method: immunoSEQ multiplex PCR. The profile shows around 200,000 clones, approximately 80% of them singletons. The sequenced sample was PBMCs. The receptors derive from a girl aged 5-17 years in good health and CMV-seronegative.

This clone was seen a single time. The chain links TRBV7-2 to TRBJ1-5; D might be TRBD1 (5 bases). The CDR3 runs to 16 residues. V shed 5 bases and J shed 1 base, with 15 bases lying between them. Germline V gives CDR1 SGHTA, CDR2 FQGNSA. CDR3 nucleotides: TGTGCCAGCAGCACTCGGGGGGGGTCAAGCAATCAGCCCCAGCATTTT. Translated, it gives CASSTRGGSSNQPQHF.

There are a few counts of this clone. The gene calls are TRBV5-4 and TRBJ2-7, with D perhaps matching TRBD2 (6 bases). There are 13 residues in the CDR3. V gave up 4 bases and J gave up 4 bases, with 12 bases separating them. CDR1 and CDR2 from the germline V gene are SGHNT and YYREEE (reference sequence). The CDR3 DNA reads TGTGCCAGCAGCCCGACCGGGGGTTACGAGCAGTACTTC. This encodes CASSPTGGYEQYF.

This chain uses TRBV2 with TRBJ2-2; 10 positions match TRBD1. With 5 bases clipped from V and 3 bases from J, the junction kept 3 bases outside the gene matches. Per germline, CDR1 SNHLY and CDR2 FYNNEI. The CDR3 is made up of 15 amino acids. The CDR3 protein is CASSRDRGYTGELFF. CDR3 DNA sequence: TGTGCCAGCAGTAGGGACAGGGGTTACACCGGGGAGCTGTTTTTT.

The chain employs TRBV6-6 and TRBJ2-1, with no clear D. Trimming took off 6 bases at V and 1 base at J, with 7 bases between the two ends. Germline V gene sequence: CDR1 MNHNY, CDR2 SVGAGI (reference sequence). CDR3 length equals 13 residues. The CDR3 DNA follows: TGTGCCAGCAGCACCAGTTCCTACAATGAGCAGTTCTTC. This sequence encodes CASSTSSYNEQFF.

V and J are TRBV6-6 and TRBJ1-2; weak D call: TRBD1 (6 bases). This CDR3 comprises 15 residues. Germline CDR1 is MNHNY and CDR2 is SVGAGI (reference sequence). V dropped 5 bases and J dropped 4 bases, with 17 bases sitting between them. This chain's CDR3 is CASSRQVSSSYGYTF. The CDR3 DNA is TGTGCCAGCAGTCGACAGGTCAGTTCAAGCTATGGCTACACCTTC.